This record concerns one TCR beta chain sequence. The data derive from a study of blood T cell repertoires in COVID-19. About the research overall: Researchers got acute and convalescent COVID-19 samples from the United States, Italy and Spain. The analysed material was cDNA or gDNA that came from T cells, B-cell-depleted T cells, or PBMCs.

Germline V gives CDR1 ENHRY, CDR2 SYGVKD. V shed 3 bases and J 2 bases; nucleotides not matched to a gene: 6. The CDR3 extends over 17 amino acids. As processed by the authors: Nucleated cell number was recorded as an estimate derived from reference gene primer amplification. Only in-frame clones appear in the TCRdb table, and some are missing; sequencing was by immunoSEQ multiplex PCR. The V and J calls and clone size were taken over from that table, and D and trimming were inferred from the DNA. The repertoire includes 150,000 to 200,000 clones, 65% to 85% of them detected once, and 5.2% sits in the top ten.

The specimen was peripheral blood. The chain recombines TRBV10-3 with TRBJ2-2; 10 bases are a match to TRBD2. The sequence came from a woman aged 25 to 39 with acute or convalescent COVID-19. The CDR3 region is CAISDNSGGLNTGELFF. CDR3 DNA sequence: TGTGCCATCAGTGATAATAGCGGGGGGCTCAACACCGGGGAGCTGTTTTTT.